These 12 T cell receptor beta chains share one sample of origin, sequenced in a study of CD8 T cells in ankylosing spondylitis. TCRdb passed the 5' RACE reads through MiXCR, listing each CDR3 protein once. This repertoire shows some 240,000 distinct CDR3 sequences, around 7.8% found once; its top ten account for under 7.5%. The material sequenced was blood, either unsorted or a sorted T cell fraction (not recorded which). The receptors shown here come from a male donor with ankylosing spondylitis or in good health (not recorded which).

This clonotype was seen repeatedly, ten times or more. The chain joins TRBV9 to TRBJ2-2, with TRBD2 matching 7 bases. V was clipped by 3 bases and J by 4 bases; unmatched bases: 3. From germline, CDR1 is SGDLS and CDR2 YYNGEE. The CDR3 covers 14 residues. CDR3 protein: CASSAGGSTGELFF. As DNA, the CDR3 is TGTGCCAGCAGCGCCGGGGGGAGCACCGGGGAGCTGTTTTTT.

This clonotype was seen at least ten times. This rearrangement joins TRBV10-2 to TRBJ2-7, with TRBD2 matching over 13 bases. The V gene's germline CDR1 is WSHSY and CDR2 SAAADI. With V trimmed by 6 bases and J by 0 bases, 11 bases remained unmatched. The CDR3 totals 18 residues. The CDR3 loop reads CASREMGLAGFHSYEQYF. DNA of the CDR3: TGCGCCAGCAGGGAGATGGGACTAGCGGGATTCCACTCCTACGAGCAGTACTTC.

This clonotype was seen at least ten times. The V gene is TRBV5-1, the J gene TRBJ2-1; D may correspond to TRBD1 or TRBD2 (5 bases each). The CDR3 runs 15 residues. V gave up 1 base and J gave up 4 bases, with 12 bases separating them. Germline-derived CDR1 and CDR2 are SGHRS and YFSETQ. The CDR3 region is CASSLSNRRYNEQFF. The CDR3 coding sequence is TGCGCCAGCAGCTTGAGCAACAGGAGGTACAATGAGCAGTTCTTC.

This clonotype has just a few counts. The chain carries TRBV11-1 and TRBJ2-6; no clear D gene. Trimming took 2 bases from V and 0 from J, leaving 5 bases between them. CDR3 length equals 15 residues. Per the germline V gene, CDR1 is SGHAT and CDR2 is FQDESV (reference sequence). In DNA, the CDR3 is TGTGCCAGCAGCTTACACGACTCTGGGGCCAACGTCCTGACTTTC. The encoded protein is CASSLHDSGANVLTF.

This rearrangement joins TRBV6-2 or TRBV6-3 to TRBJ1-1; 11 nucleotides align to TRBD1. Losses at the gene ends were 8 bases for V and 7 bases for J; bases not matched to a gene: 6. CDR1 and CDR2 from the germline V gene are MNHEY and SVGEGT. CDR3 length: 13 residues. The CDR3 spells CASRTGTGGEAFF. CDR3 DNA: TGTGCCAGCCGCACAGGGACAGGGGGTGAAGCTTTCTTT.

Concerning this clonotype: Germline and junction disagree at one end, which may indicate a read error. The chain employs TRBV4-1 and TRBJ2-5; tentatively, D is TRBD1 or TRBD2 (5 bases each). Per the germline V gene, CDR1 is MGHRA and CDR2 is YSYEKL. The CDR3 covers 15 residues. The CDR3 DNA sequence: TGCGCCAGCAGCCAAGAGGCGCAGGGATGGGAGACGCAGTACTTC. As protein: CASSQEAQGWETQYF.

The chain carries TRBV20-1 and TRBJ2-1, with D hard to call. The CDR3 has 11 amino acids. CDR1 is DFQATT and CDR2 is SNEGSKA in the germline V gene (reference sequence). With 7 bases removed from V and 4 bases from J, the gap between germline ends came to 8 bases. Here the CDR3 DNA reads TGCAGTGGCCAATTTTACAATGAGCAGTTCTTC. This codes for CSGQFYNEQFF.

Ten or more counts support this clonotype. The CDR3 DNA reads TGTGCCAGCAGCTTGCGGACAGTAGAAGAGACCCAGTACTTC. Its protein is CASSLRTVEETQYF. This chain uses TRBV5-6 with TRBJ2-5; possibly TRBD1 for D (6 bases). Germline V gene lookup returns CDR1 SGHDT and CDR2 YYEEEE. V was shortened by 1 base and J by 3 bases, with 10 bases between the two germline ends. The CDR3 sequence is 14 residues long.

In this sample, this clonotype turned up many times. The chain recombines TRBV7-8 with TRBJ1-5; 7 bases fit TRBD1. Germline V gene data show CDR1 as SGHVS and CDR2 as FQNEAQ. Trimming at V came to 2 bases and at J to 4 bases, leaving 5 bases not matched to a gene. The CDR3 runs to 15 residues. The CDR3 coding sequence is TGTGCCAGCAGCTTAAAGGCGACAGGGAATCAGCCCCAGCATTTT. Translating it yields CASSLKATGNQPQHF.

This clonotype was detected ten times or more. The CDR3 loop reads CASSQVGGREETQYF. In DNA form, the CDR3 reads TGTGCCAGCAGCCAAGTAGGAGGAAGGGAAGAGACCCAGTACTTC. This sequence joins TRBV14 and TRBJ2-5; TRBD2 is a possible D gene (5 bases). CDR3 size: 15 residues. Germline V lookup: CDR1 SGHDN, CDR2 FVKESK. Deletions cut 1 base from V and 3 bases from J, with 12 bases between.

This clonotype showed up many times. V is TRBV6-1 and J is TRBJ1-5; 7 bases are a match to TRBD1. Germline V gives CDR1 MNHNS, CDR2 SASEGT. The V gene end was trimmed by 9 bases and the J gene end by 8 bases; junction bases not matched to a gene: 10. The CDR3 loop spans 13 amino acids. This CDR3 is CASRQGPWEPQHF. The CDR3 nucleotides are TGTGCCAGTCGACAGGGCCCTTGGGAGCCCCAGCATTTT.

In its sample, this clonotype was seen many times. This sequence joins TRBV12-3 or TRBV12-4 and TRBJ2-5, with TRBD2 matching over 8 bases. The CDR3 is 12 amino acids. J was trimmed by 13 bases and V by 5 bases; bases with no gene match: 9. In nucleotides, the CDR3 is TGTGCCAGCAGTCCCAGTAGCGGGGTTGGGTACTTC. Translation: CASSPSSGVGYF.